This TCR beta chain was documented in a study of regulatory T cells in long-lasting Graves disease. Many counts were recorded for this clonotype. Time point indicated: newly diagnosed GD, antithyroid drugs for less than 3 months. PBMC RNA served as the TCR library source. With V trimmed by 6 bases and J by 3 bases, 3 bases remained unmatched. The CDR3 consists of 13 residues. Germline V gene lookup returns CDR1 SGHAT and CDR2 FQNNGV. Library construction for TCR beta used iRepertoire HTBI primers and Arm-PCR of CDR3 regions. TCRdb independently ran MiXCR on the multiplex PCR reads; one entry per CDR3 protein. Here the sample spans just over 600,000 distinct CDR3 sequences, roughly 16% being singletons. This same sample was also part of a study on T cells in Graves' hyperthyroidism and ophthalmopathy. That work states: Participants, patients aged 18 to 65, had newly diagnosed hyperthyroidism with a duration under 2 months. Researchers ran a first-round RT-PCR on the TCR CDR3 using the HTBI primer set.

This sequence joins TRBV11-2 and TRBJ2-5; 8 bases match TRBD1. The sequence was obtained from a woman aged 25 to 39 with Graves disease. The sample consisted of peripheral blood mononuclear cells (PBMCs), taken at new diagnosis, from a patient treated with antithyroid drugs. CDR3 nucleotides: TGTGCCAGCAGTCGGGACAGGAAAGAGACCCAGTACTTC. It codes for CASSRDRKETQYF.